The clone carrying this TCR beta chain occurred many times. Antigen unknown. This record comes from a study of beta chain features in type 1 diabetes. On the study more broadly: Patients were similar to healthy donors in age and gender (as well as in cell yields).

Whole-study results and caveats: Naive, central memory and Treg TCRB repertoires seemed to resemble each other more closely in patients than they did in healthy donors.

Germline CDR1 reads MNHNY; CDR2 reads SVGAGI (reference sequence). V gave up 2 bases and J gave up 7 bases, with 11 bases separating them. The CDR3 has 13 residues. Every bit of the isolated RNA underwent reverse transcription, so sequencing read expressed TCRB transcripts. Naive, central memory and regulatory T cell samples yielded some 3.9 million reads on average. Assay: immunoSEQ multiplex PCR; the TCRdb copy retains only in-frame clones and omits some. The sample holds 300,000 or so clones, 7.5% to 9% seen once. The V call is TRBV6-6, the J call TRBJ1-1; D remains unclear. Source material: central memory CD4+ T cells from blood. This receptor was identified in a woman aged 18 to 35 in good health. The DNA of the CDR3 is TGTGCCAGCAGTTACACCCGGGAGAATGAAGCTTTCTTT. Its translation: CASSYTRENEAFF.